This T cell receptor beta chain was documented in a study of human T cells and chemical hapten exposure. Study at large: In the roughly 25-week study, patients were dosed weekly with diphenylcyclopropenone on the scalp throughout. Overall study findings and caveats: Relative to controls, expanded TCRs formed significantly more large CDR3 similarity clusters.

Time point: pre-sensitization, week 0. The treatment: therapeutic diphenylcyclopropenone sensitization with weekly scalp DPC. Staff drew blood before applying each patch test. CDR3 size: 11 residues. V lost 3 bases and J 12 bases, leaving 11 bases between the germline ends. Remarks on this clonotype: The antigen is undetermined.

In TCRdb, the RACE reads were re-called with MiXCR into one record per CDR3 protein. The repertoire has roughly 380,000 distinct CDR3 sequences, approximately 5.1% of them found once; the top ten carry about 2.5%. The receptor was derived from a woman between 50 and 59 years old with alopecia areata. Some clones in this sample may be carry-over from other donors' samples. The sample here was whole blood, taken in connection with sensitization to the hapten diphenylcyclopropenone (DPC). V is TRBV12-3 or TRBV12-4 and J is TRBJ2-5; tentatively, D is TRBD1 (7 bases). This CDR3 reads CASSFGGQKYF. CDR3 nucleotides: TGTGCCAGCAGTTTCGGGGGACAGAAGTACTTC.